The 9 T cell receptor beta chains given below trace back to one sample, sequenced in a study of memory CD4+ T cells and cytomegalovirus serostatus. The sort gate was single viable CD3+CD4+CD8-CD45RO+ cells for memory CD4+ T cells. Sequencing was performed with immunoSEQ multiplex PCR; in TCRdb, only in-frame clones are kept and a portion is missing. The data contain around 45,000 clones, about 70% of them singletons. Material: memory CD4+ T cells from blood. The source of these receptors is an adult in good health and CMV-seropositive.

This chain connects TRBV10-3 to TRBJ1-1; D is uncertain. This CDR3 region has 12 residues. CDR1 is ENHRY, CDR2 SYGVKD, per germline. Trimming removed 5 bases at V and 5 bases at J, with 9 bases between. CDR3 in DNA: TGTGCCATCAGTTACGGGAGGACTGAAGCTTTCTTT. Protein: CAISYGRTEAFF.

The chain combines TRBV7-9 with TRBJ1-5; D uncertain. Germline V gene data show CDR1 as SEHNR and CDR2 as FQNEAQ (reference sequence). The CDR3 sequence is 16 residues long. V shed 2 bases and J shed 2 bases, with 13 bases lying between them. The chain's CDR3 is CASSLTMVSGNQPQHF. DNA for the CDR3: TGTGCCAGCAGCTTAACAATGGTTTCGGGCAATCAGCCCCAGCATTTT.

The CDR3, as DNA: TGTGCCAGCCGGGACAGGGGCCAGTGGGGCAATCAGCCCCAGCATTTT. It translates to CASRDRGQWGNQPQHF. The genes are TRBV19 and TRBJ1-5; 10 bases fit TRBD1. Germline V gene sequence: CDR1 LNHDA, CDR2 SQIVND (reference sequence). The CDR3 is 16 residues long. Trimming at V came to 9 bases and at J to 2 bases, leaving 10 bases not matched to a gene.

The chain couples TRBV9 to TRBJ2-3, with D perhaps matching TRBD1 (5 bases). The germline gives CDR1 SGDLS, CDR2 YYNGEE. The V and J ends lost 4 bases and 6 bases respectively, with 12 bases between them. This CDR3 has 13 residues. The CDR3 reads CASSFEGVDTQYF. CDR3 DNA: TGTGCCAGCAGCTTCGAAGGGGTCGATACGCAGTATTTT.

The CDR3 DNA follows: TGTGCCAGCAGTGAAGTTACCGGGACCGGGGAGCTGTTTTTT. As protein: CASSEVTGTGELFF. The V and J genes are TRBV6-1 and TRBJ2-2; D uncertain. CDR1 and CDR2 from the germline V gene are MNHNS and SASEGT. The V end lost 1 base, the J end lost 5 bases, and 8 bases lay between the germline ends. The CDR3 covers 14 residues.

Here the CDR3 reads CASSLAREETQYF. The CDR3, as DNA: TGTGCCAGCAGCTTAGCCAGAGAAGAGACCCAGTACTTC. The chain employs TRBV7-8 and TRBJ2-5; D is undetermined. The V and J ends lost 0 bases and 3 bases respectively, with 5 bases between them. CDR1 is SGHVS, CDR2 FQNEAQ, per germline. The length of the CDR3 is 13 residues. The variable domain in full, completed from reference TRBV7-8 and TRBJ2-5, reads GAGVSQSPRYKVAKRGQDVALRCDPISGHVSLFWYQQALGQGPEFLTYFQNEAQLDKSGLPSDRFFAERPEGSVSTLKIQRTQQEDSAVYLCASSLAREETQYFGPGTRLLVL.

A single count supports this clone. J is TRBJ1-5 and V is TRBV21-1; no DNA check was done on the table's D call, TRBD1. TRBV21-1 is recorded as a pseudogene. The length of the CDR3 is 16 residues. The CDR3 DNA reads as TGTGCCAGCAGCAACTGCGGGGTACAGGGGTATCAGCCCCAGCATTTT. It yields the protein CASSNCGVQGYQPQHF.

The chain is built from TRBV19 and TRBJ1-2; D remains ambiguous. V lost 5 bases and J 4 bases, leaving 26 bases between the germline ends. The CDR3 runs 18 residues. The germline V gene encodes CDR1 LNHDA and CDR2 SQIVND (reference sequence). CDR3 DNA: TGTGCCAGTAGTTCGCAACCACTGGGGATCATCTCCTCCTATGGCTACACCTTC. Residues: CASSSQPLGIISSYGYTF.

This clone appeared a single time. The V and J genes are TRBV10-3 and TRBJ2-5; no definite D call. CDR1 and CDR2 (germline): ENHRY, SYGVKD. Trimming took off 11 bases at V and 0 bases at J, with 13 bases between the two ends. The CDR3 consists of 13 residues. The CDR3 loop reads CASTKEYQETQYF. CDR3 DNA: TGTGCCTCCACCAAGGAGTACCAAGAGACCCAGTACTTC.